These 23 T cell receptor beta chains originate from one sample sequenced in a study of identical twins (dated by TCRdb to the mid-2010s). Library creation used 5' RACE. Instrument used: Illumina HiSeq 2000. In-frame beta chains were kept once TCRdb had trimmed the public reads at Q25 with fastp and called clones with MiXCR. Each entry is one CDR3 protein sequence, shown with its most common DNA and genes. In all, the sample holds under 900,000 distinct CDR3 sequences, and around an eighth of those were seen once. Of the sample, roughly 1.6% falls within the top ten clones. These same records also appear under a second study, on yellow fever vaccine responses in identical twins.

Sequencing used PBMCs. All receptors derive from a woman aged 18-29 years in good health.

This clonotype has more than one count but fewer than ten. This chain uses TRBV15 with TRBJ1-5, with D unresolved. The CDR3 loop spans 14 amino acids. Germline CDR1 is LNHNV and CDR2 is YYDKDF (reference sequence). The V end was cut by 3 bases, the J end by 4 bases, with 10 bases between. CDR3 in DNA: TGTGCCACCAGCAGGAGTCAGAATAATCAGCCCCAGCATTTT. This gives the protein CATSRSQNNQPQHF.

This clonotype was seen many times. CDR3 protein: CAIRSGNTGELFF. CDR3 coding DNA: TGTGCCATCCGTAGCGGGAACACCGGGGAGCTGTTTTTT. The chain has TRBV10-3 and TRBJ2-2; a possible D gene is TRBD2 (6 bases). Per germline, CDR1 ENHRY and CDR2 SYGVKD. With 8 bases removed from V and 1 base from J, the gap between germline ends came to 8 bases. The CDR3 runs to 13 residues.

This clonotype has a count of ten or more. The chain uses TRBV6-2 or TRBV6-3 and TRBJ1-1; D gene uncertain. Trimming removed 6 bases at V and 2 bases at J, with 10 bases between. This CDR3 has 13 residues. The germline V gene encodes CDR1 MNHEY and CDR2 SVGEGT. DNA for the CDR3: TGTGCCAGCAGCCATACATCAAACACTGAAGCTTTCTTT. It translates to CASSHTSNTEAFF.

The gene calls are TRBV4-1 and TRBJ2-5; 8 bases match TRBD2. The CDR3 totals 15 residues. The trim removed 4 bases at V and 5 bases at J, leaving 9 bases unmatched. Per germline, CDR1 MGHRA and CDR2 YSYEKL. The CDR3 bases are TGCGCCAGCAGCCGTTCGACTAGCGTAGGGGAGACCCAGTACTTC. Residues: CASSRSTSVGETQYF.

V is TRBV12-3 or TRBV12-4 and J is TRBJ2-6, with D possibly matching TRBD2 (5 bases). V was pared by 5 bases and J by 1 base, with 12 bases between. This CDR3 comprises 16 residues. CDR3 nucleotides: TGTGCCAGCAGTGAACTAGTTTGGTCTGGGGCCAACGTCCTGACTTTC. It translates to CASSELVWSGANVLTF.

This clonotype was recorded at least ten times. V usage is TRBV28 and J usage is TRBJ2-1, with D possibly being TRBD1 or TRBD2 (6 bases each). Germline CDR1 reads MDHEN; CDR2 reads SYDVKM. V gave up 6 bases and J gave up 9 bases, with 21 bases separating them. The CDR3 runs to 15 residues. CDR3 region: CASRYWGAGRGEQFF. Written as DNA, the CDR3 is TGTGCCAGCAGGTACTGGGGGGCTGGTAGAGGTGAGCAGTTCTTC.

This clonotype was seen repeatedly, ten times or more. The V call is TRBV2, the J call TRBJ2-3; 7 bases are a match to TRBD2. This CDR3 spans 13 amino acids. CDR1 and CDR2 from the germline V gene are SNHLY and FYNNEI. The junction had 4 bases not matched to a gene; V was cut back by 6 bases and J by 4 bases. The CDR3 spells CASRTSSADTQYF. The CDR3 DNA reads as TGTGCCAGCAGGACTAGCTCGGCAGATACGCAGTATTTT.

The chain couples TRBV12-3 or TRBV12-4 to TRBJ2-3; D is perhaps TRBD2 (6 bases). The CDR3 covers 20 residues. Deletions cut 4 bases from V and 0 bases from J, with 26 bases between. CDR3 sequence: CASSSIPLGGTRFSTDTQYF. The CDR3 region has the DNA TGTGCCAGCAGTTCCATCCCGCTGGGCGGGACTCGGTTCAGCACAGATACGCAGTATTTT.

This clonotype was observed many times. The chain employs TRBV15 and TRBJ2-1, with TRBD1 identical over 8 bases. CDR1 is LNHNV and CDR2 is YYDKDF in the germline V gene (reference sequence). The V gene end was trimmed by 0 bases and the J gene end by 7 bases; junction bases not matched to a gene: 8. CDR3 size: 16 residues. The CDR3 sequence: CATSRDQGAAVNEQFF. CDR3 bases: TGTGCCACCAGCAGAGATCAGGGGGCGGCGGTGAATGAGCAGTTCTTC.

At least ten counts were recorded for this clonotype. The V call is TRBV6-5, the J call TRBJ1-6; D is undetermined. Trimming removed 2 bases at V and 9 bases at J, with 14 bases between. The germline V gene encodes CDR1 MNHEY and CDR2 SVGAGI. CDR3 size: 15 residues. The CDR3 region is CASSYGEGAGSPLHF. The CDR3 bases are TGTGCCAGCAGTTACGGGGAGGGAGCAGGTTCACCCCTCCACTTT.

This clonotype was observed a handful of times. The CDR3 DNA is TGTGCCAGCAGCCCACTCGGGGGAGGCACCTCCTACAATGAGCAGTTCTTC. Residues: CASSPLGGGTSYNEQFF. The rearrangement uses TRBV14 and TRBJ2-1; tentatively, D is TRBD2 (6 bases). Trimming removed 4 bases at V and 0 bases at J, with 16 bases between. The germline V gene has CDR1 SGHDN and CDR2 FVKESK. There are 17 residues in the CDR3.

DNA for the CDR3: TGTGCCAGCGCAGGCAGGGTGACTGAGCAGTTCTTC. Protein: CASAGRVTEQFF. The chain joins TRBV6-1 to TRBJ2-1, with D possibly being TRBD1 (5 bases). Germline CDR1 is MNHNS and CDR2 is SASEGT. V was cut by 8 bases and J by 9 bases, with 14 bases left in between. The CDR3 spans 12 residues.

The chain links TRBV7-9 to TRBJ2-1; a possible D gene is TRBD2 (5 bases). The germline V gene has CDR1 SEHNR and CDR2 FQNEAQ (reference sequence). The CDR3 runs 15 residues. Trimming removed 5 bases from V and 6 bases from J, with 17 bases in between. For the CDR3, the DNA is TGTGCCAGCAGCCCCGGTGGGCTACGGGGCAATGAGCAGTTCTTC. This encodes CASSPGGLRGNEQFF. Together with reference TRBV7-9 and TRBJ2-1, the CDR3 gives the full variable domain: DTGVSQNPRHKITKRGQNVTFRCDPISEHNRLYWYRQTLGQGPEFLTYFQNEAQLEKSRLLSDRFSAERPKGSFSTLEIQRTEQGDSAMYLCASSPGGLRGNEQFFGPGTRLTVL.

This clonotype was counted ten times or more. V is TRBV29-1 and J is TRBJ1-1, with a possible D match to TRBD1 (6 bases). Trimming shortened V by 1 base and J by 4 bases, and 13 bases separated the two germline ends. This CDR3 contains 14 residues. CDR1 is SQVTM, CDR2 ANQGSEA, per germline. In DNA, the CDR3 is TGCAGCGTTGAAGTCCTTCCAGGGGCCACTGAAGCTTTCTTT. It is translated as CSVEVLPGATEAFF. Full variable domain (rest looked up from reference TRBV29-1 and TRBJ1-1): SAVISQKPSRDICQRGTSLTIQCQVDSQVTMMFWYRQQPGQSLTLIATANQGSEATYESGFVIDKFPISRPNLTFSTLTVSNMSPEDSSIYLCSVEVLPGATEAFFGQGTRLTVV.

The genes are TRBV12-3 or TRBV12-4 and TRBJ2-5; possibly TRBD1 for D (6 bases). This CDR3 is 14 amino acids long. Trimming left V 4 bases short and J 3 bases short, with 12 bases between. The CDR3 DNA follows: TGTGCCAGCAGTTCGAGGGACACCAAAGAGACCCAGTACTTC. Residues: CASSSRDTKETQYF.

This clonotype was observed a few times. V usage is TRBV5-6 and J usage is TRBJ2-2; 7 bases are a match to TRBD2. Germline assignment: CDR1 SGHDT and CDR2 YYEEEE. This CDR3 contains 16 residues. V lost 1 base to trimming and J lost 4 bases; unmatched junction nucleotides: 7. The DNA of the CDR3 is TGTGCCAGCAGCTTGCGTTGGGACTACCGCACCGGGGAGCTGTTTTTT. As protein: CASSLRWDYRTGELFF.

This clonotype was seen at least ten times. The V and J genes are TRBV9 and TRBJ2-3; D might be TRBD2 (6 bases). Germline lookup yields CDR1 SGDLS and CDR2 YYNGEE. Trimming left V 0 bases short and J 2 bases short, with 13 bases between. The CDR3 runs 16 residues. CDR3 region: CASSVGGGVDTDTQYF. Here the CDR3 DNA reads TGTGCCAGCAGCGTAGGGGGAGGCGTCGACACAGATACGCAGTATTTT.

The CDR3 region has the DNA TGCAGTGCTATTAGCGGGGGGCAGTACTACGAGCAGTACGTC. It specifies CSAISGGQYYEQYV. The V gene is TRBV20-1, the J gene TRBJ2-7; TRBD2 matches 10 bases. Losses at the gene ends were 4 bases for V and 3 bases for J; bases not matched to a gene: 6. The CDR3 is made up of 14 amino acids. Germline V CDR1 and CDR2: DFQATT, SNEGSKA (reference sequence).

The chain couples TRBV19 to TRBJ2-5; D is uncertain. CDR1 and CDR2 from the germline V gene are LNHDA and SQIVND (reference sequence). This CDR3 is 13 amino acids long. Trimming left V 5 bases short and J 1 base short, with 8 bases between. The CDR3 nucleotides are TGTGCCAGTAGTCAAAAGCGCCAAGAGACCCAGTACTTC. Translation gives CASSQKRQETQYF.

This chain uses TRBV9 with TRBJ2-2, with 14 positions matching TRBD2. J gave up 6 bases and V 2 bases, and 6 bases lay outside the gene matches. The germline V gene encodes CDR1 SGDLS and CDR2 YYNGEE. The CDR3 contains 17 residues. The CDR3 sequence is CASSVGTSGSMAGELFF. CDR3 bases: TGTGCCAGCAGCGTCGGGACTAGCGGGAGTATGGCCGGGGAGCTGTTTTTT.

The V gene is TRBV12-3 or TRBV12-4, the J gene TRBJ2-7, with D uncertain. The CDR3 has 13 amino acids. With 6 bases removed from V and 3 bases from J, the gap between germline ends came to 12 bases. This chain's CDR3 is CASSRTPVYEQYF. CDR3 sequence (DNA): TGTGCCAGCAGCCGTACTCCCGTCTACGAGCAGTACTTC.

This clonotype has just a few counts. This rearrangement joins TRBV2 to TRBJ2-7; D might be TRBD2 (5 bases). Germline V lookup: CDR1 SNHLY, CDR2 FYNNEI. The ends were cut back, 1 base at V and 2 bases at J, with 9 bases in the middle. There are 14 residues in the CDR3. The DNA for the CDR3 is TGTGCCAGCAGTGAAGAAACTAGAACCTACGAGCAGTACGTC. Translating it yields CASSEETRTYEQYV.

This clonotype was observed a few times. The chain joins TRBV5-5 to TRBJ1-1; D is undetermined. The CDR3 has 13 residues. V lost 2 bases and J lost 7, with 12 bases in between. In germline, CDR1 is SGHKS, CDR2 YYEKEE (reference sequence). The CDR3 coding sequence is TGTGCCAGCAGCTTATCAGCAGGCGTTGAAGCTTTCTTT. Translated, it gives CASSLSAGVEAFF.